Listed here are 5 T cell receptor beta chains from one sample, sequenced in a study of T cells in Graves' hyperthyroidism and ophthalmopathy. RNA transcripts provided the source from which TCR beta CDR3 regions were amplified. Initially, a first-round RT-PCR of the TCR CDR3 employed the HTBI primer set. Each CDR3 protein gets one entry after TCRdb re-called the multiplex PCR reads with MiXCR. The sample holds approximately 620,000 distinct CDR3 sequences; around 16% are singletons and the top ten take under 3.5%. The sample consisted of blood. These receptors originate from a woman aged 35 to 49 with Graves' ophthalmopathy.

This clonotype was seen repeatedly, ten times or more. The genes are TRBV3-1 and TRBJ1-1; no firm D call. The V gene's germline CDR1 is LGHDT and CDR2 YNNKEL (reference sequence). The CDR3 length is 14 residues. Trimming took 5 bases from V and 2 from J, leaving 12 bases between them. The CDR3 DNA reads TGTGCCAGCAGCTTTCCCGGGCCTAACACTGAAGCTTTCTTT. Protein: CASSFPGPNTEAFF.

Many counts were recorded for this clonotype. This chain joins TRBV30 and TRBJ2-1; D possibly corresponds to TRBD2 (7 bases). The ends were cut back, 1 base at V and 1 base at J, with 11 bases in the middle. This CDR3 is 15 amino acids long. Per germline, CDR1 GTSNPN and CDR2 SVGIG (reference sequence). CDR3 nucleotide sequence: TGTGCCTGGAGTGGGGGGAGGGGGTCCTACAATGAGCAGTTCTTC. It codes for CAWSGGRGSYNEQFF.

In nucleotides, the CDR3 is TGTGCCAGTAACAGGGGGAGTTCGGGCTACACCTTC. This gives the protein CASNRGSSGYTF. V and J are TRBV19 and TRBJ1-2, with 8 nucleotides matching TRBD1. The CDR3 consists of 12 residues. CDR1 is LNHDA and CDR2 is SQIVND in the germline V gene (reference sequence). After removal of 7 bases from V and 8 bases from J, the junction contained 6 bases not matched to a gene. The variable domain in full, completed from reference TRBV19 and TRBJ1-2, reads DGGITQSPKYLFRKEGQNVTLSCEQNLNHDAMYWYRQDPGQGLRLIYYSQIVNDFQKGDIAEGYSVSREKKESFPLTVTSAQKNPTAFYLCASNRGSSGYTFGSGTRLTVV.

Ten or more counts support this clonotype. The rearrangement joins TRBV28 to TRBJ2-3, with D unclear. Germline V lookup: CDR1 MDHEN, CDR2 SYDVKM. CDR3 size: 11 residues. V was cut by 6 bases and J by 3 bases, with 4 bases left in between. The CDR3 loop reads CASRGTDTQYF. The CDR3 DNA is TGTGCCAGCAGGGGTACAGATACGCAGTATTTT.

The V call is TRBV2, the J call TRBJ2-6, with D maybe TRBD2 (5 bases). The germline V gene has CDR1 SNHLY and CDR2 FYNNEI. V gave up 5 bases and J gave up 0 bases, with 8 bases separating them. The CDR3 runs to 15 residues. CDR3 sequence: CASSWAGSGANVLTF. CDR3 nucleotides: TGTGCCAGCAGTTGGGCGGGCTCTGGGGCCAACGTCCTGACTTTC.